A selection of T cell receptor beta chains follows, all from one sample in a study of CD8 T cells in Susac syndrome. MiXCR, applied by TCRdb to the immunoSEQ multiplex PCR reads, yields one record per CDR3 protein. Among 170,000 or so distinct CDR3 sequences listed, approximately 93% were seen once. The sample was CD4+ T cells from PBMCs. The receptor source for this set is a human donor with multiple sclerosis. Each CDR3 is given with its conserved first and last residue. The D gene is left open where the match is weak. Clone size appears in some rows only: once, few, many, or a class for an expanded clone.

- - TRBJ1-1 TRBV3-1 TGTGCCAGCAGCCCCCAGGGAGGAGGTGAAGCTTTCTTT CASSPQGGGEAFF
- once TRBJ2-1 TRBV3-1 TGTGCCAGCAGGCTAGGGGGGGGCGATGAGCAGTTCTTC CASRLGGGDEQFF
- - TRBJ2-3 TRBV28 TGTGCCAGCAGTGCCGCGGGACTGCTCACAGATACGCAGTATTTT CASSAAGLLTDTQYF
TRBD1 - TRBJ1-4 TRBV20-1 TGCAGTGCTAATCAGGGAGGGGGCGGCGAAAAACTGTTTTTT CSANQGGGGEKLFF
- - TRBJ2-2 TRBV10-3 TGTGCCATCTCGGCCGGGGTGATGGCGAACACCGGGGAGCTGTTTTTT CAISAGVMANTGELFF
- - TRBJ2-7 TRBV20-1 TGCAGTGCCCTCAGGAGAGGGGCCTACGAGCAGTACTTC CSALRRGAYEQYF
TRBD1 - TRBJ2-7 TRBV6-5 TGTGCCAGCAGAAAACCGGGACAGGCATACGAGCAGTACTTC CASRKPGQAYEQYF
- once TRBJ1-3 TRBV4-1 TGCGCCAGCAGCCAGCTACCCGGGGTACCTGGAAACACCATATATTTT CASSQLPGVPGNTIYF
- - TRBJ2-3 TRBV6-1 TGTCTGACTAGGGATAGCACAGATACGCAGTATTTT CLTRDSTDTQYF
TRBD2 - TRBJ2-4 TRBV11-2 TGTGCCAGCAGCTTAGATCGGGCGGGAGGATCCAAAAACATTCAGTACTTC CASSLDRAGGSKNIQYF
- - TRBJ1-3 TRBV3-1 TGTGCCAGCAGCCAAGACCTGGGTTCCGTCTCTGGAAACACCATATATTTT CASSQDLGSVSGNTIYF
TRBD1 - TRBJ1-2 TRBV29-1 TGCAGCGCTGAGGACAGGGCCGGTGGCTACACCTTC CSAEDRAGGYTF
- once TRBJ2-3 TRBV18 TGTGCCAGCTCACCAGTGCTGGCAGATACGCAGTATTTT CASSPVLADTQYF
- - TRBJ2-2 TRBV2 TGTGCCAGCAGTGCCCCCCCGGGGGACACCGGGGAGCTGTTTTTT CASSAPPGDTGELFF
- - TRBJ2-5 TRBV11-2 TGTGCCAGCAGCCGGGATGTGGAAGAGACCCAGTACTTC CASSRDVEETQYF
- - TRBJ1-4 TRBV20-1 TGCAGTGCTAACCCAGGGGCAACTAATGAAAAACTGTTTTTT CSANPGATNEKLFF